Listed below are T cell receptor beta chains from one sample, sequenced in a study of lymphopenia after photon versus proton radiotherapy. Using immunoSEQ multiplex PCR, the repertoire was profiled, and TCRdb retains in-frame clones only, with some absent. This table has tens of thousands of clones, roughly 93% appearing once. Here the sequenced sample was peripheral blood, taken from a patient treated with photon-based radiotherapy. The receptors here all came from a woman aged 70 to 79 with pancreatic cancer. Both conserved end residues are part of each CDR3.

V: TRBV18; J: TRBJ2-3; length: 14; CDR3: CASSPGWSTDTQYF
V: TRBV5-1; J: TRBJ1-4; length: 13; CDR3: CASSFESNEKLFF
V: TRBV27; J: TRBJ1-4; length: 16; CDR3: CASSRTLRSPNEKLFF
V: TRBV28; J: TRBJ1-2; length: 13; CDR3: CASSSGQDYGYTF
V: TRBV13; J: TRBJ2-5; length: 13; CDR3: CASSLAQGTAQYF
V: TRBV4-1; J: TRBJ2-2; length: 14; CDR3: CASSPQSPGGELFF
V: TRBV11-3; J: TRBJ1-5; length: 12; CDR3: CASPGKSQPQHF
V: TRBV14; J: TRBJ1-2; length: 13; CDR3: CASTPLGGYGYTF
V: TRBV28; J: TRBJ1-2; length: 18; CDR3: CASSLWMSGQVEPYGYTF
V: TRBV9; J: TRBJ2-5; length: 15; CDR3: CASSVAGDQRETQYF
V: TRBV19; J: TRBJ2-7; length: 15; CDR3: CASSILGTGSYEQYF
V: TRBV4-1; J: TRBJ1-1; length: 15; CDR3: CASSQVRGGDTEAFF
V: TRBV2; J: TRBJ2-1; length: 13; CDR3: CATNPGIRDEQFF
V: TRBV11-2; J: TRBJ2-4; length: 14; CDR3: CASSLAGAGNIQYF
V: TRBV15; J: TRBJ2-4; length: 17; CDR3: CATSTLALGTAKNIQYF
V: TRBV4-1; J: TRBJ2-5; length: 18; CDR3: CASSQDSGGLAGQETQYF
V: TRBV11-2; J: TRBJ1-6; length: 14; CDR3: CASSLVQGPSPLHF
V: TRBV25-1; J: TRBJ2-5; length: 15; CDR3: CASRPGPDRQETQYF
V: TRBV5-5; J: TRBJ2-2; length: 15; CDR3: CASSLVGANTGELFF
V: TRBV7-2; J: TRBJ2-7; length: 14; CDR3: CASSSARGGYEQYF
V: TRBV12-2; J: TRBJ2-1; length: 12; CDR3: CASEAEPNEQFF
V: TRBV13; J: TRBJ1-4; length: 14; CDR3: CASSDRTGGEKLFF
V: TRBV2; J: TRBJ1-1; length: 16; CDR3: CASSVGTGGLNTEAFF
V: TRBV5-5; J: TRBJ2-7; length: 15; CDR3: CASSLSQGSAYEQYF
V: TRBV28; J: TRBJ1-2; length: 15; CDR3: CASSFKGTGGNGYTF
V: TRBV18; J: TRBJ1-2; length: 17; CDR3: CASSPPEGASGISGYTF
V: TRBV10-3; J: TRBJ2-5; length: 14; CDR3: CAISQGQEGETQYF
V: TRBV4-3; J: TRBJ2-1; length: 17; CDR3: CASSQEGGVGTYNEQFF
V: TRBV27; J: TRBJ2-7; length: 14; CDR3: CASSSGQGAGEQYF
V: TRBV25-1; J: TRBJ2-2; length: 13; CDR3: CASSSSGAGELFF